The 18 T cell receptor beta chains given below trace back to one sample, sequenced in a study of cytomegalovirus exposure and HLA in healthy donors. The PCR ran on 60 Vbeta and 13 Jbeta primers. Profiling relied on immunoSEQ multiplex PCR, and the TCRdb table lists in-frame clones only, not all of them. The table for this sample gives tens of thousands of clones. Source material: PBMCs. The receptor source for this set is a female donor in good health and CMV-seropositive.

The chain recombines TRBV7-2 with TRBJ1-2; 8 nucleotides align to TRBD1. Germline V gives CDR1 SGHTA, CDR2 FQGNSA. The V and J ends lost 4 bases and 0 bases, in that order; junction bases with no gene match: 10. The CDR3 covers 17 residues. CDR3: CASSSGTGGPTNYGYTF. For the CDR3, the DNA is TGTGCCAGCAGCTCCGGGACAGGAGGGCCCACTAACTATGGCTACACCTTC.

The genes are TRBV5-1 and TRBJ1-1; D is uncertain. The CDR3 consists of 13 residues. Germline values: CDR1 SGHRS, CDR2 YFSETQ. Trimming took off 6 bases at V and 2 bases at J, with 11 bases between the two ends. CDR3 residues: CASKEAINTEAFF. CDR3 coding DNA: TGCGCCAGCAAGGAGGCAATAAACACTGAAGCTTTCTTT. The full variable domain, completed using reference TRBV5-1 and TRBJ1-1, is KAGVTQTPRYLIKTRGQQVTLSCSPISGHRSVSWYQQTPGQGLQFLFEYFSETQRNKGNFPGRFSGRQFSNSRSEMNVSTLELGDSALYLCASKEAINTEAFFGQGTRLTVV.

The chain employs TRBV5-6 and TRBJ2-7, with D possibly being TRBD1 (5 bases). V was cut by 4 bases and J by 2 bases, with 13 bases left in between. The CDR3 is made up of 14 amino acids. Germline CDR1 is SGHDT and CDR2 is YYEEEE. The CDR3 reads CASSTTGIAYEQYF. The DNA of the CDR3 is TGTGCCAGCAGCACAACAGGAATCGCCTACGAGCAGTACTTC.

The CDR3 is CASSRELAAYTDTQYF. DNA for the CDR3: TGCGCCAGCAGCCGCGAACTAGCGGCTTACACAGATACGCAGTATTTT. The V gene is TRBV4-3, the J gene TRBJ2-3, with 8 bases identical to TRBD2. The V segment lost 4 bases and the J segment 2 bases; nucleotides outside the gene matches: 8. CDR1 is LGHNA, CDR2 YSLEER, per germline. This CDR3 is built from 16 residues.

CDR3 sequence (DNA): TGTGCCAGCAGTTCGGGGGGTAATCAGCCCCAGCATTTT. It specifies CASSSGGNQPQHF. The rearrangement uses TRBV6-5 and TRBJ1-5, with D maybe TRBD1 (5 bases). The germline CDR1 and CDR2 sequences are MNHEY and SVGAGI. The CDR3 is 13 residues long. The V end lost 4 bases, the J end lost 4 bases, and 8 bases lay between the germline ends.

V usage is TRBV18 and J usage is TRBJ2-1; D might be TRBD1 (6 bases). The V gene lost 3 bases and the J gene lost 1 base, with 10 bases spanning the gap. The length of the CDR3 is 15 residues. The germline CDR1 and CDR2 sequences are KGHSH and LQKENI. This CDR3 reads CASSPAGTSYNEQFF. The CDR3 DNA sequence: TGTGCCAGCTCACCGGCCGGGACATCCTACAATGAGCAGTTCTTC.

CDR3 coding DNA: TGTGCCAGCAGTTCCGCGTCTGGGGCCAACGTCCTGACTTTC. This encodes CASSSASGANVLTF. The chain combines TRBV6-5 with TRBJ2-6; no definite D call. The CDR3 has 14 residues. Germline V CDR1 and CDR2: MNHEY, SVGAGI. Trimming removed 4 bases at V and 1 base at J, with 5 bases between.

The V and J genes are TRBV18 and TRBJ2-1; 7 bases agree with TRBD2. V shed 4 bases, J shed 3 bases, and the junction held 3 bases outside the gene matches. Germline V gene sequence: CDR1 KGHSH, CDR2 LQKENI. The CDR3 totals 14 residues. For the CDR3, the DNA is TGTGCCAGCTCACGGGAGGGGCTCTACAATGAGCAGTTCTTC. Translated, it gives CASSREGLYNEQFF.

CDR3 protein: CASSLTQETQYF. The CDR3 nucleotides are TGTGCCAGCAGCTTAACTCAAGAGACCCAGTACTTC. The gene calls are TRBV7-9 and TRBJ2-5; no firm D call. Germline V gene sequence: CDR1 SEHNR, CDR2 FQNEAQ (reference sequence). The CDR3 totals 12 residues. V lost 2 bases and J 2 bases, leaving 3 bases between the germline ends.

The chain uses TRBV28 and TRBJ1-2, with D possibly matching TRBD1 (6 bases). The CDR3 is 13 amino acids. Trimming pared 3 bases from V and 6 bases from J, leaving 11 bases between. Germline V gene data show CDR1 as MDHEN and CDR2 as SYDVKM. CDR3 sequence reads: CASSFPGDNGYTF. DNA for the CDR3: TGTGCCAGCAGTTTCCCAGGGGACAATGGCTACACCTTC.

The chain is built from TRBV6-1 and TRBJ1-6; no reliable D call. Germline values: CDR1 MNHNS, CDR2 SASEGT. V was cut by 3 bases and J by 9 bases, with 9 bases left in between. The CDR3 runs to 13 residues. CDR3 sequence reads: CASSDLPGSPLHF. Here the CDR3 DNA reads TGTGCCAGCAGTGATTTGCCCGGTTCACCCCTCCACTTT.

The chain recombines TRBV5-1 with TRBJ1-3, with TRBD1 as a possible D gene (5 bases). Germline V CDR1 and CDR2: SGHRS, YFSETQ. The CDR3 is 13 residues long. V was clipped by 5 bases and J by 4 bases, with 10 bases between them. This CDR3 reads CASRGLAGNTIYF. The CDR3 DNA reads TGCGCCAGCAGGGGGCTCGCGGGAAACACCATATATTTT.

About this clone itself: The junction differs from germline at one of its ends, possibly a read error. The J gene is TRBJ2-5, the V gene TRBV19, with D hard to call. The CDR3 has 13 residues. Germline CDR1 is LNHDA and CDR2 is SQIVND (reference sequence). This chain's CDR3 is CASSLDSEETQYF. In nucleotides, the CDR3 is TGTGCCAGTAGTCTAGACTCAGAAGAGACCCAGTACTTC.

CDR3 in amino acids: CASSQDTSGYTDTQYF. The CDR3 coding sequence is TGTGCCAGCAGCCAGGACACTAGCGGGTACACAGATACGCAGTATTTT. The rearrangement links TRBV14 to TRBJ2-3, with 9 bases that match TRBD2. Germline CDR1 is SGHDN and CDR2 is FVKESK. The CDR3 is 16 amino acids. The trim removed 3 bases at V and 2 bases at J, leaving 6 bases unmatched. Filled out from reference TRBV14 and TRBJ2-3, the complete variable domain reads EAGVTQFPSHSVIEKGQTVTLRCDPISGHDNLYWYRRVMGKEIKFLLHFVKESKQDESGMPNNRFLAERTGGTYSTLKVQPAELEDSGVYFCASSQDTSGYTDTQYFGPGTRLTVL.

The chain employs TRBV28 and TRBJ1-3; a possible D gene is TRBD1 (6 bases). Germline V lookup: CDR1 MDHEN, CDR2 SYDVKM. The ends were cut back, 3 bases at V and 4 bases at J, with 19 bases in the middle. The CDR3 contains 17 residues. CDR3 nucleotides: TGTGCCAGCAGTTTTGGGGGCGGCTCCCGATCCGGAAACACCATATATTTT. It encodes CASSFGGGSRSGNTIYF.

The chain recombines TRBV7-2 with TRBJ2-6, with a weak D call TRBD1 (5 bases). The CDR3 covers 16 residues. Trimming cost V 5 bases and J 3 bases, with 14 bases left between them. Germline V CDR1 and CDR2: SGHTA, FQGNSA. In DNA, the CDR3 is TGTGCCAGCAGCCTGAGACAGACAGTTGGGGCCAACGTCCTGACTTTC. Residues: CASSLRQTVGANVLTF.

The CDR3 DNA follows: TGCGCCAGCAGCGGCGGGACTAGCGGGGGGGTATCCTACAATGAGCAGTTCTTC. This translates into CASSGGTSGGVSYNEQFF. The genes are TRBV5-1 and TRBJ2-1, with TRBD2 matching 16 bases. V lost 4 bases and J lost 1; bases outside the gene matches: 5. Germline V gives CDR1 SGHRS, CDR2 YFSETQ. The CDR3 has 18 residues.

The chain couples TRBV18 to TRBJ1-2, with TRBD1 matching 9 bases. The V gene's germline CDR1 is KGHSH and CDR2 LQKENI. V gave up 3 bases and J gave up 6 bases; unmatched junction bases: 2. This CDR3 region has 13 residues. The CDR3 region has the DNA TGTGCCAGCTCACCCCGGACAGGGGATGGCTACACCTTC. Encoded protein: CASSPRTGDGYTF.